Below, 4 T cell receptor beta chains from the same sample are listed, as sequenced in a study of identical twins (TCRdb year 2016). The method behind the library was 5' RACE. The data were produced on an Illumina HiSeq 2000. Clones were called with MiXCR by TCRdb after fastp trimmed the public reads at Q25, and only in-frame beta chains were retained. Every entry covers one CDR3 protein and lists the most common genes and DNA from its rows. Present in this sample are some 500,000 distinct CDR3 sequences, 14% of which were seen just once. The top ten clonotypes cover roughly 0.56% of the sample. These sequences were also reported in another study, on yellow fever vaccine responses in identical twins.

The sequencing sample was made of CD4+ T cells sorted from blood. These TCRs come from a woman between 18 and 29 years old in good health.

This clonotype showed up many times. V usage is TRBV7-9 and J usage is TRBJ1-2; TRBD1 aligns across 8 bases. The V segment lost 8 bases and the J segment 6 bases; nucleotides outside the gene matches: 8. Germline V gives CDR1 SEHNR, CDR2 FQNEAQ (reference sequence). CDR3 size: 13 residues. CDR3 sequence reads: CASSQGAWDGYTF. The CDR3 bases are TGTGCCAGCTCCCAGGGGGCATGGGATGGCTACACCTTC. Full variable domain (remainder filled in from reference TRBV7-9 and TRBJ1-2): DTGVSQNPRHKITKRGQNVTFRCDPISEHNRLYWYRQTLGQGPEFLTYFQNEAQLEKSRLLSDRFSAERPKGSFSTLEIQRTEQGDSAMYLCASSQGAWDGYTFGSGTRLTVV.

The chain couples TRBV7-9 to TRBJ2-1, with a possible D match to TRBD2 (6 bases). V lost 5 bases, J lost 6 bases, and 17 bases lay in between. Germline V gene data show CDR1 as SEHNR and CDR2 as FQNEAQ (reference sequence). The CDR3 covers 15 residues. This CDR3 is CASSPTAGKVNEQFF. The CDR3 region has the DNA TGTGCCAGCAGCCCAACGGCGGGAAAGGTCAATGAGCAGTTCTTC.

This clonotype came up a few times. The CDR3 here is CASSQATPEREGVYF. CDR3 nucleotide sequence: TGTGCCAGCAGCCAGGCGACCCCCGAGAGGGAGGGGGTGTACTTC. The chain combines TRBV3-1 with TRBJ2-4; TRBD2 is a possible D gene (7 bases). The length of the CDR3 is 15 residues. V was trimmed by 3 bases and J by 15 bases, leaving 24 bases between them. Germline V gene data show CDR1 as LGHDT and CDR2 as YNNKEL (reference sequence).

The rearrangement joins TRBV20-1 to TRBJ2-3; 12 bases agree with TRBD2. From germline, CDR1 is DFQATT and CDR2 SNEGSKA (reference sequence). With V trimmed by 6 bases and J by 7 bases, 5 bases remained unmatched. The CDR3 is 13 amino acids. The CDR3 coding sequence is TGCAGTGCCTTGACTAGCGGGGGTAATACGCAGTATTTT. It translates to CSALTSGGNTQYF.